A selection of T cell receptor beta chains follows, all from one sample in a study of cytotoxic CD8 clonotypes in ibrutinib-treated CLL. The assay was immunoSEQ multiplex PCR, and TCRdb's table has in-frame clones only and misses some. This sample has roughly 110,000 clones; about 53% occur once, and the top ten carry about 40%. The sequencing used PBMCs, collected after 24 months of ibrutinib treatment. These receptors were taken from a human donor with chronic lymphocytic leukemia. The conserved cysteine and the conserved F or W are not part of the CDR3 here.

TRBJ1-2 | TRBV30 | AWSGDRGAGGYT
TRBJ2-7 | TRBV11-3 | ASSPRTSGVYEQY
TRBJ2-2 | TRBV11-2 | ASSLVLRQTNTGELF
TRBJ2-7 | TRBV7-9 | ASSNAWDTMGHEQY
TRBJ2-6 | TRBV18 | ASSYKPGQDSGANVLT
TRBJ2-1 | TRBV5-6 | ASSLTSGGEQF
TRBJ1-1 | TRBV9 | ASSVDVGTENTEAF
TRBJ2-1 | TRBV2 | ASSEGSGYSSYNEQF
TRBJ1-5 | TRBV18 | ASSPSAHQPQH
TRBJ2-7 | TRBV30 | AWRPSWSEQY
TRBJ2-5 | TRBV6-5 | ASRAPGETQY
TRBJ1-1 | TRBV7-2 | ASSLIGGYTEAF
TRBJ2-1 | TRBV2 | ASAPRDRDYYNEQF
TRBJ2-7 | TRBV30 | AWKRDSSYEQY
TRBJ2-2 | TRBV6-1 | ASSELRTGGTGELF
TRBJ2-5 | TRBV25-1 | ATSGLADFSGETQY
TRBJ1-2 | TRBV7-3 | ASSRGTHYGYT
TRBJ2-4 | TRBV11-2 | ASSLDPSGTGVRNIQY
TRBJ2-6 | TRBV30 | AWSRNRDSGANVLT
TRBJ2-2 | TRBV6-1 | ASRPDSNTGELF
TRBJ2-1 | TRBV6-6 | ASSHRGTEQF
TRBJ1-1 | TRBV28 | ASRLSGYEAF
TRBJ2-7 | TRBV19 | ASTTGQGHEQY
TRBJ2-7 | TRBV18 | ASSPASGGNEQY
TRBJ2-7 | TRBV7-9 | ASSLEGRAYEQY
TRBJ1-1 | TRBV13 | ASSFSTGLRGTEAF
TRBJ1-2 | TRBV4-1 | ASSQVDRASYGYT
TRBJ2-5 | TRBV5-4 | ASSSRQGGSQETQY
TRBJ1-5 | TRBV6-5 | ASRQTGGSNQPQH
TRBJ2-7 | TRBV11-3 | ASSWDRGRPYEQY
TRBJ1-2 | TRBV10-3 | AIKMSLPGGYT
TRBJ2-1 | TRBV5-1 | ASSPGTYLQF
TRBJ1-1 | TRBV25-1 | ASVTGRNTEAF
TRBJ1-6 | TRBV18 | ASTPGTGASPLH
TRBJ2-7 | TRBV6-6 | ASRPGARYEQY
TRBJ1-5 | TRBV15 | ATSRDREADSNQPQH
TRBJ1-2 | TRBV2 | ASSGVGSTGGYT
TRBJ2-7 | TRBV7-2 | ASSRTQGGRYEQY
TRBJ1-6 | TRBV7-9 | ASSLTGGGSPLH
TRBJ2-1 | TRBV5-5 | ASSPRDSSYNEQF
TRBJ1-2 | TRBV7-6 | ASSLSPDANYGYT
TRBJ2-7 | TRBV18 | ASSPPSKTYEQY
TRBJ1-6 | TRBV30 | AWSDQAGSPLH
TRBJ1-3 | TRBV30 | AWKGVDTIY
TRBJ1-1 | TRBV7-2 | ASSLLGQSSTEAF
TRBJ2-3 | TRBV7-2 | ASSRTGNSLRDTQY
TRBJ1-2 | TRBV25-1 | ASSEPYRGTYGYT
TRBJ1-2 | TRBV6-5 | ASRTQGGYT
TRBJ2-7 | TRBV10-3 | AIRGTPSPREQY
TRBJ2-7 | TRBV30 | AWSPRGRGRFNEQY
TRBJ2-7 | TRBV27 | ASSLKGEGYEQY